Listed below are T cell receptor beta chains from one sample, sequenced in a study of identical twins. TCRdb redid the calling of the 5' RACE reads with MiXCR, one entry per CDR3 protein. The sample has around 220,000 distinct CDR3 sequences; around 15% are singletons. The material sequenced was memory (CD45RO+) T cells sorted from blood. All receptors come from a woman under 30 in good health. Both conserved end residues are part of each CDR3. Each record gives: J gene, V gene, clone size, CDR3 length, D gene, CDR3 protein, CDR3 DNA. A D gene is named only where the DNA matches it firmly. Expanded clones get a size class; other rows say once, few or many, or leave the size out.

j_gene: TRBJ2-7
v_gene: TRBV6-5
abundance: .
len: 12
d_gene: TRBD2
CDR3aa: CASRGLAYEQYF
CDR3nt: TGTGCCAGCAGGGGACTAGCCTACGAGCAGTACTTC

j_gene: TRBJ2-6
v_gene: TRBV19
abundance: .
len: 15
d_gene: .
CDR3aa: CASSIFASGANVLTF
CDR3nt: TGTGCCAGTAGTATATTCGCTTCTGGGGCCAACGTCCTGACTTTC

j_gene: TRBJ2-3
v_gene: TRBV30
abundance: few
len: 12
d_gene: .
CDR3aa: CAWSGSADTQYF
CDR3nt: TGTGCCTGGAGCGGGAGCGCAGATACGCAGTATTTT

j_gene: TRBJ1-1
v_gene: TRBV7-2
abundance: few
len: 16
d_gene: TRBD1
CDR3aa: CASSLVGTGGGTEAFF
CDR3nt: TGTGCCAGCAGCTTAGTGGGGACAGGGGGAGGCACTGAAGCTTTCTTT

j_gene: TRBJ1-1
v_gene: TRBV6-5
abundance: once
len: 15
d_gene: .
CDR3aa: CTSSYYSRADTEAFF
CDR3nt: TGTACCAGCAGTTACTACAGTCGAGCGGACACTGAAGCTTTCTTT

j_gene: TRBJ2-2
v_gene: TRBV20-1
abundance: few
len: 14
d_gene: TRBD1
CDR3aa: CSAYGTENTGELFF
CDR3nt: TGCAGTGCTTACGGGACAGAGAACACCGGGGAGCTGTTTTTT

j_gene: TRBJ1-4
v_gene: TRBV6-1
abundance: .
len: 14
d_gene: TRBD1
CDR3aa: CASRGTGEDEKLFF
CDR3nt: TGTGCCAGCAGAGGAACAGGGGAGGACGAAAAACTGTTTTTT

j_gene: TRBJ2-3
v_gene: TRBV12-3/TRBV12-4
abundance: .
len: 12
d_gene: .
CDR3aa: CASSFSKDTQYF
CDR3nt: TGTGCCAGCAGTTTTTCAAAAGATACGCAGTATTTT

j_gene: TRBJ2-2
v_gene: TRBV4-1
abundance: few
len: 14
d_gene: .
CDR3aa: CASSQERVSGELFF
CDR3nt: TGCGCCAGCAGCCAAGAGCGGGTATCCGGGGAGCTGTTTTTT

j_gene: TRBJ2-7
v_gene: TRBV9
abundance: .
len: 15
d_gene: .
CDR3aa: CASSVGVETSYEQYF
CDR3nt: TGTGCCAGCAGCGTAGGAGTGGAAACCTCCTACGAGCAGTACTTC

j_gene: TRBJ2-7
v_gene: TRBV20-1
abundance: few
len: 14
d_gene: TRBD1
CDR3aa: CSAHVRDRGLEQYF
CDR3nt: TGCAGTGCTCACGTCCGGGACAGGGGACTTGAGCAGTACTTC

j_gene: TRBJ2-1
v_gene: TRBV7-2
abundance: few
len: 14
d_gene: .
CDR3aa: CASSLGGAQSEQFF
CDR3nt: TGTGCCAGCAGCTTAGGGGGGGCGCAGAGTGAGCAGTTCTTC

j_gene: TRBJ2-7
v_gene: TRBV20-1
abundance: .
len: 13
d_gene: TRBD1
CDR3aa: CSILTGNTYEQYF
CDR3nt: TGCAGTATTTTGACAGGGAATACCTACGAGCAGTACTTC

j_gene: TRBJ2-1
v_gene: TRBV7-9
abundance: many
len: 16
d_gene: TRBD2
CDR3aa: CASSLGSGRAIDEQFF
CDR3nt: TGTGCCAGCAGCTTAGGAAGCGGGAGGGCCATAGATGAGCAGTTCTTC

j_gene: TRBJ2-1
v_gene: TRBV12-3/TRBV12-4
abundance: few
len: 15
d_gene: TRBD2
CDR3aa: CASSPASGNTMKQFF
CDR3nt: TGTGCCAGCAGTCCGGCTAGCGGCAATACAATGAAGCAGTTCTTC

j_gene: TRBJ2-3
v_gene: TRBV4-2
abundance: .
len: 18
d_gene: TRBD1
CDR3aa: CASSSQGTRQGRTDTQYF
CDR3nt: TGTGCCAGCAGCTCCCAAGGGACGCGACAGGGTCGTACAGATACGCAGTATTTT

j_gene: TRBJ2-7
v_gene: TRBV12-3/TRBV12-4
abundance: many
len: 11
d_gene: .
CDR3aa: CASSLVGEQYF
CDR3nt: TGTGCCAGCAGTTTAGTGGGCGAGCAGTACTTC

j_gene: TRBJ1-1
v_gene: TRBV5-1
abundance: few
len: 13
d_gene: .
CDR3aa: CASSLVVHTEAFF
CDR3nt: TGCGCCAGCAGCTTGGTAGTTCACACTGAAGCTTTCTTT

j_gene: TRBJ2-4
v_gene: TRBV4-2
abundance: .
len: 16
d_gene: TRBD1
CDR3aa: CASSQGAGTGGYIQYF
CDR3nt: TGTGCCAGCAGCCAAGGGGCAGGGACAGGGGGCTACATTCAGTACTTC

j_gene: TRBJ1-1
v_gene: TRBV12-3/TRBV12-4
abundance: .
len: 16
d_gene: .
CDR3aa: CASSLGKGWGDTEAFF
CDR3nt: TGTGCCAGCAGTTTAGGAAAGGGTTGGGGGGACACTGAAGCTTTCTTT

j_gene: TRBJ2-5
v_gene: TRBV5-1
abundance: .
len: 12
d_gene: .
CDR3aa: CASSTSQETQYF
CDR3nt: TGCGCCAGCAGCACCTCCCAAGAGACCCAGTACTTC

j_gene: TRBJ2-5
v_gene: TRBV20-1
abundance: .
len: 15
d_gene: .
CDR3aa: CSARDVQGRGETQYF
CDR3nt: TGCAGTGCTAGAGATGTTCAGGGGAGGGGAGAGACCCAGTACTTC

j_gene: TRBJ2-2
v_gene: TRBV5-6
abundance: few
len: 16
d_gene: TRBD1
CDR3aa: CASSLQPGQVAGELFF
CDR3nt: TGTGCCAGCAGCCTGCAACCGGGACAGGTAGCCGGGGAGCTGTTTTTT

j_gene: TRBJ1-2
v_gene: TRBV20-1
abundance: .
len: 14
d_gene: .
CDR3aa: CSATRDRANYGYTF
CDR3nt: TGCAGTGCTACCCGGGACCGGGCTAACTATGGCTACACCTTC

j_gene: TRBJ2-1
v_gene: TRBV7-8
abundance: few
len: 15
d_gene: .
CDR3aa: CASSRSPGMSVEQFF
CDR3nt: TGTGCCAGCAGCCGAAGTCCGGGGATGAGCGTTGAGCAGTTCTTC

j_gene: TRBJ2-7
v_gene: TRBV12-3/TRBV12-4
abundance: few
len: 14
d_gene: TRBD1
CDR3aa: CASSSARTGGEQYF
CDR3nt: TGTGCCAGCAGTTCCGCCAGGACAGGGGGCGAGCAGTACTTC

j_gene: TRBJ2-3
v_gene: TRBV20-1
abundance: many
len: 14
d_gene: TRBD2
CDR3aa: CSARSSGTSDTQYF
CDR3nt: TGCAGTGCTAGATCTAGCGGTACGTCAGATACGCAGTATTTT

j_gene: TRBJ2-3
v_gene: TRBV18
abundance: .
len: 15
d_gene: .
CDR3aa: CASSPLDVVTDTQYF
CDR3nt: TGCGCCAGCTCACCCCTGGACGTAGTCACAGATACGCAGTATTTT

j_gene: TRBJ2-7
v_gene: TRBV7-2
abundance: .
len: 14
d_gene: TRBD1
CDR3aa: CASSYARQGKEQYF
CDR3nt: TGTGCCAGCAGCTACGCCAGACAGGGTAAAGAGCAGTACTTC

j_gene: TRBJ2-6
v_gene: TRBV6-1
abundance: .
len: 15
d_gene: .
CDR3aa: CASRQAVDGANVLTF
CDR3nt: TGTGCCAGCAGACAGGCCGTGGATGGGGCCAACGTCCTGACTTTC

j_gene: TRBJ2-1
v_gene: TRBV4-1
abundance: .
len: 15
d_gene: TRBD2
CDR3aa: CASSQDQTSGRFPFF
CDR3nt: TGCGCCAGCAGCCAAGATCAGACTAGCGGGAGGTTCCCGTTCTTC

j_gene: TRBJ2-7
v_gene: TRBV20-1
abundance: .
len: 13
d_gene: .
CDR3aa: CSATGAFSYEQYF
CDR3nt: TGCAGTGCTACCGGGGCCTTTTCCTACGAGCAGTACTTC

j_gene: TRBJ1-4
v_gene: TRBV7-2
abundance: .
len: 19
d_gene: .
CDR3aa: CASSLSIYGPRGTNEKLFF
CDR3nt: TGTGCCAGCAGCTTATCGATTTATGGACCTAGGGGAACTAATGAAAAACTGTTTTTT

j_gene: TRBJ2-7
v_gene: TRBV29-1
abundance: few
len: 13
d_gene: TRBD1
CDR3aa: CSVRTGTGNEQYF
CDR3nt: TGCAGCGTTCGAACCGGGACAGGGAACGAGCAGTACTTC

j_gene: TRBJ1-2
v_gene: TRBV6-5
abundance: few
len: 11
d_gene: .
CDR3aa: CASSYLGGYTF
CDR3nt: TGTGCCAGCAGTTACCTGGGGGGCTACACCTTC

j_gene: TRBJ2-1
v_gene: TRBV5-1
abundance: .
len: 14
d_gene: .
CDR3aa: CASSMTAASNEQFF
CDR3nt: TGCGCCAGCAGCATGACAGCGGCGAGCAATGAGCAGTTCTTC

j_gene: TRBJ2-1
v_gene: TRBV20-1
abundance: many
len: 16
d_gene: TRBD2
CDR3aa: CSAFGRVAGASNEQFF
CDR3nt: TGCAGTGCTTTCGGCCGGGTAGCGGGAGCGAGTAATGAGCAGTTCTTC

j_gene: TRBJ2-7
v_gene: TRBV25-1
abundance: many
len: 14
d_gene: .
CDR3aa: CASSGTVGPYEQYF
CDR3nt: TGTGCCAGCAGTGGGACGGTGGGTCCCTACGAGCAGTACTTC

j_gene: TRBJ2-2
v_gene: TRBV20-1
abundance: .
len: 13
d_gene: .
CDR3aa: CSASGGNTGELFF
CDR3nt: TGCAGTGCTTCCGGGGGTAACACCGGGGAGCTGTTTTTT

j_gene: TRBJ2-3
v_gene: TRBV21-1
abundance: .
len: 20
d_gene: .
CDR3aa: CASSRGLAGYEVGRTDTQYF
CDR3nt: TGTGCCAGCAGCAGAGGACTAGCGGGTTACGAGGTGGGGAGGACAGATACGCAGTATTTT

j_gene: TRBJ1-1
v_gene: TRBV6-2/TRBV6-3
abundance: .
len: 12
d_gene: TRBD1
CDR3aa: CASSLTGQRAFF
CDR3nt: TGTGCCAGCAGCCTAACGGGACAGCGGGCTTTCTTT

j_gene: TRBJ2-7
v_gene: TRBV11-2
abundance: few
len: 18
d_gene: TRBD2
CDR3aa: CASSLLREVVRSSYEQYF
CDR3nt: TGTGCCAGCAGCCTTTTGCGGGAGGTTGTTCGTAGCTCCTACGAGCAGTACTTC

j_gene: TRBJ2-7
v_gene: TRBV6-1
abundance: .
len: 13
d_gene: .
CDR3aa: CASSPGPGAEQYF
CDR3nt: TGTGCCAGCAGTCCCGGCCCCGGGGCCGAGCAGTACTTC

j_gene: TRBJ1-1
v_gene: TRBV27
abundance: few
len: 13
d_gene: .
CDR3aa: CASSFGQGAEAFF
CDR3nt: TGTGCCAGCAGTTTCGGGCAGGGCGCTGAAGCTTTCTTT

j_gene: TRBJ2-1
v_gene: TRBV7-2
abundance: few
len: 16
d_gene: .
CDR3aa: CASSLGPGFSYNEQFF
CDR3nt: TGTGCCAGCAGCTTAGGCCCGGGCTTCTCCTACAATGAGCAGTTCTTC

j_gene: TRBJ2-5
v_gene: TRBV5-1
abundance: few
len: 15
d_gene: .
CDR3aa: CASSLVPSSMETQYF
CDR3nt: TGCGCCAGCAGCTTGGTTCCCAGCTCGATGGAGACCCAGTACTTC

j_gene: TRBJ2-1
v_gene: TRBV9
abundance: .
len: 19
d_gene: TRBD2
CDR3aa: CASSPRLGSGRPSYNEQFF
CDR3nt: TGTGCCAGCAGCCCCCGGTTGGGTAGCGGGAGGCCATCCTACAATGAGCAGTTCTTC

j_gene: TRBJ2-3
v_gene: TRBV5-1
abundance: .
len: 18
d_gene: TRBD2
CDR3aa: CASSLGSLAGGSTDTQYF
CDR3nt: TGCGCCAGCAGCTTGGGTTCTCTGGCGGGGGGGAGCACAGATACGCAGTATTTT

j_gene: TRBJ2-5
v_gene: TRBV20-1
abundance: .
len: 16
d_gene: TRBD2
CDR3aa: CSARIFSGGTQETQYF
CDR3nt: TGCAGTGCCAGGATCTTTAGCGGGGGGACCCAAGAGACCCAGTACTTC

j_gene: TRBJ1-6
v_gene: TRBV7-3
abundance: .
len: 14
d_gene: .
CDR3aa: CASSFSGGNSPLHF
CDR3nt: TGTGCCAGCAGCTTTTCCGGGGGGAATTCACCCCTCCACTTT

j_gene: TRBJ1-1
v_gene: TRBV20-1
abundance: few
len: 15
d_gene: .
CDR3aa: CSAIPGGTRNTEAFF
CDR3nt: TGCAGCGCTATCCCGGGGGGGACTAGGAACACTGAAGCTTTCTTT

j_gene: TRBJ2-1
v_gene: TRBV7-2
abundance: .
len: 12
d_gene: .
CDR3aa: CASSPAKHEQFF
CDR3nt: TGTGCCAGCAGCCCCGCAAAGCATGAGCAGTTCTTC

j_gene: TRBJ2-3
v_gene: TRBV7-8
abundance: few
len: 14
d_gene: .
CDR3aa: CASSPAGITDTQYF
CDR3nt: TGTGCCAGCAGCCCCGCGGGGATTACAGATACGCAGTATTTT

j_gene: TRBJ2-1
v_gene: TRBV3-1
abundance: .
len: 18
d_gene: TRBD2
CDR3aa: CTFSPWGGGAPPYNEQFF
CDR3nt: TGTACCTTCAGTCCTTGGGGGGGAGGGGCCCCACCCTACAATGAGCAGTTCTTC

j_gene: TRBJ1-5
v_gene: TRBV2
abundance: many
len: 14
d_gene: .
CDR3aa: CASSGQRGNQPQHF
CDR3nt: TGTGCCAGCAGCGGACAGAGGGGGAATCAGCCCCAGCATTTT

j_gene: TRBJ1-1
v_gene: TRBV9
abundance: few
len: 13
d_gene: .
CDR3aa: CASSVATNTEAFF
CDR3nt: TGTGCCAGCAGCGTAGCTACGAACACTGAAGCTTTCTTT

j_gene: TRBJ2-7
v_gene: TRBV7-8
abundance: .
len: 14
d_gene: TRBD1
CDR3aa: CASSRDRETYEQYF
CDR3nt: TGTGCCAGCAGCCGGGACAGGGAGACGTACGAGCAGTACTTC

j_gene: TRBJ1-6
v_gene: TRBV7-2
abundance: many
len: 14
d_gene: .
CDR3aa: CASSERQVPSPLHF
CDR3nt: TGTGCCAGCAGCGAACGACAGGTCCCATCACCCCTCCACTTT

j_gene: TRBJ1-5
v_gene: TRBV20-1
abundance: few
len: 16
d_gene: TRBD1
CDR3aa: CSARDSGTGGNQPQHF
CDR3nt: TGCAGTGCTAGAGACTCCGGGACAGGGGGGAATCAGCCCCAGCATTTT

j_gene: TRBJ1-2
v_gene: TRBV7-2
abundance: .
len: 14
d_gene: .
CDR3aa: CASSLGYRDDGYTF
CDR3nt: TGTGCCAGCAGCTTAGGATACAGGGATGATGGCTACACCTTC